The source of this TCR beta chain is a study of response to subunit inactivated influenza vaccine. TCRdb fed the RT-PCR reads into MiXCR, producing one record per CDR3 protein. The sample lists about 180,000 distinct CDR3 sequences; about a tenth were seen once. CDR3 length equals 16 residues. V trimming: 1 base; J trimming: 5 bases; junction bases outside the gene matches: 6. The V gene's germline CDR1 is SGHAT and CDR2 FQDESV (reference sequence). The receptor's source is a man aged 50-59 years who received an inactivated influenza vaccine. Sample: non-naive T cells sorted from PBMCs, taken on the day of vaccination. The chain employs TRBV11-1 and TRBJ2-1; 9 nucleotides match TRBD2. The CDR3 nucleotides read TGTGCCAGCAGCTTAGTCCTGCCTAGCGGGAACAATGAGCAGTTCTTC. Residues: CASSLVLPSGNNEQFF.